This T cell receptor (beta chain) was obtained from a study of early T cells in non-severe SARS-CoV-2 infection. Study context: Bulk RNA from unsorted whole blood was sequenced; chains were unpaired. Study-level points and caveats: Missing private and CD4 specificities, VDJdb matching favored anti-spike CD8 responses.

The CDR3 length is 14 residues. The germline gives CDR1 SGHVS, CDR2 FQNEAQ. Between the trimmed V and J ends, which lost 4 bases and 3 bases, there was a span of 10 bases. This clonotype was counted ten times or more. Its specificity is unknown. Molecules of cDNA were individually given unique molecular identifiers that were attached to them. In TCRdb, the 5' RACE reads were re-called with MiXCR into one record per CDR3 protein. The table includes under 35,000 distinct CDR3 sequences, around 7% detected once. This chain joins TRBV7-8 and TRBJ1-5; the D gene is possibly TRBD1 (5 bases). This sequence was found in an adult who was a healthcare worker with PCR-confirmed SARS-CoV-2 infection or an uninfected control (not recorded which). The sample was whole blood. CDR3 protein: CASSSHRTNQPQHF. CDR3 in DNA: TGTGCCAGCAGCTCCCACAGGACCAATCAGCCCCAGCATTTT.